A selection of T cell receptor beta chains follows, all from one sample in a study of T cells in Graves' hyperthyroidism and ophthalmopathy. TCRdb analysed the multiplex PCR reads with MiXCR anew, one entry per CDR3 protein. The sample lists some 600,000 distinct CDR3 sequences; 11% to 15% were seen once. The sequencing input was blood. The receptors were sampled from a woman between 25 and 40 years old with Graves' hyperthyroidism that later progressed to Graves' ophthalmopathy. CDR3s include the opening cysteine and the closing phenylalanine or tryptophan. D genes are given only for firm matches. The size entry is marked missing in some rows and otherwise reads once, few, many or a size class.

v_call	clone_size	j_call	d_call	cdr3_aa	cdr3_nt
TRBV27	many	TRBJ2-2	TRBD2	CASSPIPPTSGSVTGELFF	TGTGCCAGCAGTCCTATCCCCCCCACTAGCGGGAGCGTCACCGGGGAGCTGTTTTTT
TRBV7-9	-	TRBJ1-1	-	CASSFLLRGGGSNTEAFF	TGTGCCAGCAGCTTTTTATTAAGGGGAGGGGGTAGTAACACTGAAGCTTTCTTT
TRBV20-1	-	TRBJ1-1	-	CSGSPIETEAFF	TGCAGTGGCAGCCCTATCGAAACTGAAGCTTTCTTT
TRBV20-1	-	TRBJ2-5	-	CSARGRDRAQYF	TGCAGTGCTCGAGGACGGGACCGGGCCCAGTACTTC
TRBV10-3	many	TRBJ1-2	TRBD1	CAISDTFRDSAIGYTF	TGTGCCATCAGTGACACGTTCCGGGACAGCGCAATTGGCTACACCTTC
TRBV2	many	TRBJ1-1	TRBD1	CASSEVAGQMNTEAFF	TGTGCCAGCAGTGAAGTGGCGGGACAGATGAACACTGAAGCTTTCTTT
TRBV27	many	TRBJ2-1	TRBD2	CASSFGTSGNPNEQFF	TGTGCCAGCAGTTTTGGGACTAGCGGGAACCCCAATGAGCAGTTCTTC
TRBV30	few	TRBJ2-3	TRBD2	CAWSSPSGIPFRADTQYF	TGTGCCTGGAGTTCCCCTAGCGGGATTCCATTTCGCGCAGATACGCAGTATTTT
TRBV28	many	TRBJ2-5	TRBD1	CASSRQGLYVETQYF	TGTGCCAGCTCGAGACAGGGGCTCTATGTAGAGACCCAGTACTTC
TRBV7-9	-	TRBJ1-1	-	CASSEDSRGEAFF	TGTGCCAGCAGCGAGGACTCACGGGGTGAAGCTTTCTTT
TRBV28	many	TRBJ1-2	TRBD1	CASRPLRGIGYTF	TGTGCCAGCAGGCCCCTCAGGGGGATTGGCTACACCTTC
TRBV12-3/TRBV12-4	many	TRBJ2-1	TRBD2	CASSLGLAGSSYNEQFF	TGTGCCAGCAGTCTTGGACTAGCGGGGAGCTCCTACAATGAGCAGTTCTTC
TRBV6-2/TRBV6-3	many	TRBJ1-1	-	CASGPMGGGLSTEAFF	TGTGCCAGCGGGCCTATGGGCGGGGGACTTTCCACTGAAGCTTTCTTT
TRBV30	many	TRBJ1-5	TRBD1	CAWSTQGNQPQHF	TGTGCCTGGAGTACACAGGGGAATCAGCCCCAGCATTTT
TRBV6-1	many	TRBJ2-3	-	CASSRRRQSTDTQYF	TGTGCCAGCAGCCGCCGGAGACAGAGCACAGATACGCAGTATTTT
TRBV7-2	many	TRBJ1-2	-	CASSPGVFDINYGYTF	TGTGCCAGCAGCCCAGGGGTTTTCGACATTAACTATGGCTACACCTTC
TRBV12-3/TRBV12-4	many	TRBJ1-4	TRBD1	CASSFRQGGGEKLFF	TGTGCCAGCAGTTTTCGACAGGGTGGGGGTGAAAAACTGTTTTTT
TRBV6-1	few	TRBJ1-2	-	CASSPLRGGYGYTF	TGTGCCAGCAGTCCCCTCAGGGGCGGCTATGGCTACACCTTC
TRBV5-1	few	TRBJ1-2	TRBD1	CASSSVQGSYGYTF	TGCGCCAGCAGCTCGGTACAGGGGAGTTATGGCTACACCTTC
TRBV6-2/TRBV6-3	few	TRBJ2-7	TRBD2	CASDPTGTSGRSYEQYF	TGTGCCAGCGACCCAACTGGGACTAGCGGGAGGTCCTACGAGCAGTACTTC
TRBV7-8	many	TRBJ2-7	TRBD1	CASSSWTGGTYEQYF	TGTGCCAGCAGCTCGTGGACAGGGGGGACCTACGAGCAGTACTTC
TRBV19	many	TRBJ1-1	-	CASSIDGGMNTEAFF	TGTGCCAGTAGTATAGATGGCGGGATGAACACTGAAGCTTTCTTT
TRBV11-3	many	TRBJ2-1	TRBD2	CASSLDQASGSLSNEQFF	TGTGCCAGCAGCTTAGATCAGGCTAGCGGGAGTTTGAGCAATGAGCAGTTCTTC
TRBV2	many	TRBJ1-5	-	CASSGTGNQPQHF	TGTGCCAGCAGCGGGACCGGCAATCAGCCCCAGCATTTT